This section outlines one T cell receptor beta chain sequence together with its context. The CDR3 runs 16 residues. Trimming at V came to 0 bases and at J to 10 bases, leaving 11 bases not matched to a gene. These data belong to a study of T cell responses to AZD1222 COVID-19 vaccine. TCRdb's copy holds only in-frame clones and misses some; the assay was immunoSEQ multiplex PCR. The data contain 90,000 to 120,000 clones, roughly 90% of them singletons. The sample here was peripheral blood, taken on day 0 of AZD1222 vaccination. The TCR originated in an adult in good health. This sequence joins TRBV23-1 and TRBJ2-1; 8 bases fit TRBD2. TRBV23-1 is an ORF for which the function is uncertain. CDR3 nucleotide sequence: TGCGCCAGCAGTCAATCGGGGGGACTAGTGAGTGAGGAGCAGTTCTTC. It is translated as CASSQSGGLVSEEQFF.